The rows below give T cell receptor beta chains drawn from one sample of a study of T cell therapy after organ transplantation. These receptors are not linked to any known antigen. Assay used: immunoSEQ multiplex PCR; TCRdb lists only in-frame clones, some missing. The repertoire holds 2,500 to 4,000 clones, with 80% to 85% as singletons. The sample was CD8+ T cells from blood, taken after autologous CMV-specific T cell therapy. The receptor set was obtained from a human patient who had received a solid organ transplant and had CMV disease. Some T cells may be supplied by the graft donor. The CDR3 runs from the conserved cysteine through the conserved F or W. A D gene is named only where the DNA matches it firmly. Size is stated for part of the rows, as once, few or many counts, or as a class when the clone is expanded.

v_call	clone_size	j_call	d_call	cdr3_aa	cdr3_nt
TRBV6-5	once	TRBJ2-7	TRBD2	CASSPFGGVLYEQYF	TGTGCCAGCAGCCCCTTCGGGGGGGTCCTCTACGAGCAGTACTTC
TRBV27	-	TRBJ2-7	TRBD1	CASRGQGYEQYF	TGTGCCAGCAGGGGACAGGGCTACGAGCAGTACTTC
TRBV12-5	-	TRBJ2-7	TRBD2	CASGLVARGGSYEQYF	TGTGCTAGTGGTTTGGTGGCGCGGGGGGGCTCATATGAGCAGTACTTC
TRBV5-1	-	TRBJ1-5	-	CASSLGGSQPQHF	TGCGCCAGCAGCTTGGGCGGGAGTCAGCCCCAGCATTTT
TRBV27	-	TRBJ2-2	-	CASSPQGTGELFF	TGTGCCAGCAGTCCACAGGGAACCGGGGAGCTGTTTTTT
TRBV11-2	few	TRBJ1-1	-	CASSSADTTEAFF	TGTGCCAGCAGCTCGGCTGACACCACTGAAGCTTTCTTT
TRBV9	-	TRBJ2-1	-	CASSVDRNEQFF	TGTGCCAGCAGCGTAGACCGGAATGAGCAGTTCTTC
TRBV27	-	TRBJ2-2	-	CASSLIGRRSGELFF	TGTGCCAGCAGTTTAATCGGCCGTCGGTCGGGGGAGCTGTTTTTT
TRBV2	-	TRBJ2-5	TRBD2	CAGRTSGSGETQYF	TGTGCCGGCAGGACTAGCGGGAGTGGAGAGACCCAGTACTTC
TRBV5-1	-	TRBJ2-1	-	CASHAGSRYNEQFF	TGCGCCAGCCACGCGGGGAGCCGCTACAATGAGCAGTTCTTC
TRBV27	-	TRBJ2-7	TRBD1	CASSSGDRLYEQYF	TGTGCCAGCAGTTCAGGGGACAGACTCTACGAGCAGTACTTC
TRBV7-3	-	TRBJ1-2	-	CASSLASLGTLYGYTF	TGTGCCAGCAGCTTAGCGTCCCTGGGGACCCTCTATGGCTACACCTTC
TRBV7-9	-	TRBJ2-3	-	CASSLARGPGASDTQYF	TGTGCCAGCAGCTTAGCGCGGGGACCGGGAGCGAGCGATACGCAGTATTTT
TRBV2	-	TRBJ2-6	-	CASSAEEGLSVWHSGANVLTF	TGTGCCAGCAGTGCGGAAGAGGGGTTGTCAGTGTGGCACTCTGGGGCCAACGTCCTGACTTTC
TRBV6-6	-	TRBJ1-5	-	CASSLPLSNQPQHF	TGTGCCAGCAGCCTACCCCTTAGCAATCAGCCCCAGCATTTT
TRBV6-1	-	TRBJ1-1	-	CASSQGQAPDEAFF	TGTGCCAGCAGCCAGGGACAAGCCCCGGATGAAGCTTTCTTT
TRBV30	-	TRBJ2-7	-	CAWTLMGRDEQYF	TGTGCCTGGACCCTTATGGGCCGGGACGAGCAGTACTTC
TRBV5-6	-	TRBJ1-2	-	CASSPRVLDGYTF	TGTGCCAGCAGCCCCAGGGTGCTGGATGGCTACACCTTC
TRBV28	-	TRBJ2-3	-	CASSNSPASTDTQYF	TGTGCCAGCAGTAACAGTCCCGCTAGCACAGATACGCAGTATTTT
TRBV5-1	few	TRBJ1-2	-	CASSAGDRNYGYTF	TGCGCCAGCAGCGCCGGAGACAGAAACTATGGCTACACCTTC
TRBV4-3	few	TRBJ2-2	-	CASSQERQGRATTGELFF	TGCGCCAGCAGCCAAGAAAGGCAGGGGAGAGCGACCACCGGGGAGCTGTTTTTT
TRBV9	-	TRBJ2-7	-	CASSVGQGPNYEQYF	TGTGCCAGCAGCGTAGGGCAGGGGCCAAACTACGAGCAGTACTTC
TRBV27	-	TRBJ2-7	TRBD2	CASRAGSHYEQYF	TGTGCCAGCAGAGCGGGGTCCCACTACGAGCAGTACTTC
TRBV19	large	TRBJ2-1	-	CASSPEGRVIYNEQFF	TGTGCCAGTAGTCCGGAAGGGCGAGTTATCTACAATGAGCAGTTCTTC
TRBV5-4	-	TRBJ2-7	TRBD1	CASSPGTGGYEQYF	TGTGCCAGCAGTCCCGGGACAGGGGGCTACGAGCAGTACTTC
TRBV27	-	TRBJ2-1	-	CASSFSRPGDEQFF	TGTGCCAGCAGTTTCTCTAGACCTGGGGATGAGCAGTTCTTC
TRBV6-5	-	TRBJ2-7	-	CASSYPGQRNEQYF	TGTGCCAGCAGTTACCCAGGACAGCGTAACGAGCAGTACTTC
TRBV9	once	TRBJ2-3	-	CASSVGSLGGITDTQYF	TGTGCCAGCAGCGTAGGAAGTCTCGGAGGTATAACAGATACGCAGTATTTT
TRBV7-9	-	TRBJ2-3	TRBD2	CASSPQIAGAPRTQYF	TGTGCCAGCAGCCCTCAGATAGCGGGGGCCCCTCGTACGCAGTATTTT
TRBV6-1	once	TRBJ2-1	TRBD2	CASSEFVGGVENEQFF	TGTGCCAGCAGTGAATTTGTCGGGGGGGTGGAGAATGAGCAGTTCTTC
TRBV11-2	-	TRBJ2-3	TRBD2	CASSGRGPYTDTQYF	TGTGCCAGCAGTGGGAGGGGACCTTACACAGATACGCAGTATTTT
TRBV27	-	TRBJ2-2	-	CASSLGTGELFF	TGTGCCAGCAGTTTAGGCACCGGGGAGCTGTTTTTT
TRBV4-1	-	TRBJ2-7	-	CASSQEPAGPGLEQYF	TGCGCCAGCAGCCAAGAGCCCGCGGGGCCTGGCTTGGAGCAGTACTTC
TRBV6-5	-	TRBJ2-1	-	CASSSDNEQFF	TGTGCCAGCAGTTCAGACAATGAGCAGTTCTTC
TRBV7-9	-	TRBJ1-1	-	CAVGRGSTEAFF	TGTGCCGTCGGTCGTGGGTCCACTGAAGCTTTCTTT
TRBV7-2	-	TRBJ2-7	TRBD1	CASSFGTGGDEQYF	TGTGCCAGCAGCTTCGGGACAGGGGGGGACGAGCAGTACTTC
TRBV12-5	-	TRBJ1-2	TRBD1	CASGLPFGQDYGYTF	TGTGCTAGTGGTTTGCCTTTCGGACAGGACTATGGCTACACCTTC
TRBV7-3	-	TRBJ1-1	-	CASSRGLGANTEAFF	TGTGCCAGCAGCAGAGGACTGGGGGCGAACACTGAAGCTTTCTTT
TRBV11-2	-	TRBJ1-3	-	CASSLVPGGSGNTIYF	TGTGCCAGCAGCTTAGTTCCCGGGGGTTCTGGAAACACCATATATTTT
TRBV18	-	TRBJ2-5	-	CASSHSLWDRQETQYF	TGTGCCAGCTCTCACTCGCTTTGGGACCGACAAGAGACCCAGTACTTC
TRBV5-4	-	TRBJ1-1	-	CASSFSGEGTEAFF	TGTGCCAGCAGCTTTTCAGGGGAGGGGACTGAAGCTTTCTTT
TRBV27	-	TRBJ1-2	-	CASSLGAGYTF	TGTGCCAGCAGTTTGGGGGCCGGCTACACCTTC
TRBV6-6	-	TRBJ1-1	-	CASSYGVMGNTEAFF	TGTGCCAGCAGTTACGGGGTCATGGGGAACACTGAAGCTTTCTTT
TRBV5-8	-	TRBJ2-3	-	CASTKDSASTDTQYF	TGTGCCAGCACCAAAGACAGCGCAAGCACAGATACGCAGTATTTT
TRBV11-3	once	TRBJ1-5	-	CASSLGDRHISRNQPQHF	TGTGCCAGCAGCTTAGGGGACCGACACATATCGCGCAATCAGCCCCAGCATTTT
TRBV5-8	-	TRBJ2-7	-	CASSQRTGREQYF	TGCGCCAGCAGCCAACGAACAGGGAGGGAGCAGTACTTC
TRBV4-1	-	TRBJ1-1	-	CASSQDQGAFF	TGCGCCAGCAGCCAAGATCAAGGGGCTTTCTTT